The 2 T cell receptor beta chains reported below all come from one sample, sequenced in a study of T cell responses to AZD1222 COVID-19 vaccine. Assay: immunoSEQ multiplex PCR; the TCRdb copy retains only in-frame clones and omits some. The top ten clones hold over 5% of a sample with 55,000 to 90,000 clones, 65% to 90% of them seen once. The sequencing used peripheral blood, collected on day 0 of AZD1222 vaccination. These TCRs come from an adult in good health.

This chain uses TRBV2 with TRBJ1-6, with TRBD1 matching 8 bases. The ends lost 4 bases at V and 0 bases at J; junction bases unmatched: 5. From germline, CDR1 is SNHLY and CDR2 FYNNEI. This CDR3 spans 17 amino acids. The CDR3 protein is CASSAWDRSSYNSPLHF. The CDR3 bases are TGTGCCAGCAGTGCCTGGGACAGGAGCTCCTATAATTCACCCCTCCACTTT.

The chain is built from TRBV28 and TRBJ1-2, with D unresolved. V lost 10 bases and J 4 bases, leaving 16 bases between the germline ends. Germline assignment: CDR1 MDHEN and CDR2 SYDVKM. The CDR3 is made up of 13 amino acids. The CDR3 DNA reads TGTGCCACCCACTCTTCCGCGACCTATGGCTACACCTTC. Its translation is CATHSSATYGYTF.